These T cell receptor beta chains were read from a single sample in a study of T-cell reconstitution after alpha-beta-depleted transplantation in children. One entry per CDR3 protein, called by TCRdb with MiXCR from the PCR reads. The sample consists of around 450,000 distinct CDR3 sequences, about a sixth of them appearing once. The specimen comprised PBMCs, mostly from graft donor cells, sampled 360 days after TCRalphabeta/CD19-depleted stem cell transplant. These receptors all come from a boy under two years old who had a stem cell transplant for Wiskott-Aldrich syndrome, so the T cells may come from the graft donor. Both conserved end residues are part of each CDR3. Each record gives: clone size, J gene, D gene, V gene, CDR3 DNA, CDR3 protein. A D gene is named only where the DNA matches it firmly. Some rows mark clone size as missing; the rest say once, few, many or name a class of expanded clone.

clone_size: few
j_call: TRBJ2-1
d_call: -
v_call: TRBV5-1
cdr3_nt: TGCGCCAGCAGCTTTACCGGGACCTCCATAGGCTACAATGAGCAGTTCTTC
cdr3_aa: CASSFTGTSIGYNEQFF

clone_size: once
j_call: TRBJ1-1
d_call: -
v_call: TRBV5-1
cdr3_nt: TGCGCCAGCAGCGACCCAGGGACCCTAAACACTGAAGCTTTCTTT
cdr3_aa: CASSDPGTLNTEAFF

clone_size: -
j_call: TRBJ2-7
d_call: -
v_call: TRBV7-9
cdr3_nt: TGTGCCAGCAGCACCCCGAGAGGGGAGCAGTACTTC
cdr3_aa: CASSTPRGEQYF

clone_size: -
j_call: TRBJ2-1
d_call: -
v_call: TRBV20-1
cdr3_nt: TGCAGTGCTAGAACGGATACCTACAATGAGCAGTTCTTC
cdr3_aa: CSARTDTYNEQFF

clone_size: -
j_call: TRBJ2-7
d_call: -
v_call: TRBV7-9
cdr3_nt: TGTGCCTCGGGGTTCCTCAGCTCCTACGAGCAGTACTTC
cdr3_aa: CASGFLSSYEQYF

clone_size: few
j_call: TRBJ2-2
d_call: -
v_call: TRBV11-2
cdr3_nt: TGTGCCAGCAGCTTCTTAGGAGGCACCGGGGAGCTGTTTTTT
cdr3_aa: CASSFLGGTGELFF

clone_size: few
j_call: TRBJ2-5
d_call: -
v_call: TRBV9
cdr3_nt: TGTGCCAGCAGCGTAGCGAAAGAAGAGACCCAGTACTTC
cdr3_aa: CASSVAKEETQYF

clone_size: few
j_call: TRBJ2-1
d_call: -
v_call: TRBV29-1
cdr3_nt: TGCAGCGTTGAAGCAGGAGGTGGGGGGCGCGCCTACAATGAGCAGTTCTTC
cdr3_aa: CSVEAGGGGRAYNEQFF

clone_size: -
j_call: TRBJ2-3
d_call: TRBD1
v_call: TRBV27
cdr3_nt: TGTGCCAGCAGTTTCTACAGGGGGCGAACAGATACGCAGTATTTT
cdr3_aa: CASSFYRGRTDTQYF

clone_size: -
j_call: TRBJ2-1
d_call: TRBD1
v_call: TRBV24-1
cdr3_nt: TGTGCCACCAGGGGACAGGGGTCTCGCTACAATGAGCAGTTCTTC
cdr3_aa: CATRGQGSRYNEQFF

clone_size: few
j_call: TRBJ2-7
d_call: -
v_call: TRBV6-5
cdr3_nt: TGTGCCAGCAGTTACCATTGGGACATAGGAGGAGTGTACTTC
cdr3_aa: CASSYHWDIGGVYF

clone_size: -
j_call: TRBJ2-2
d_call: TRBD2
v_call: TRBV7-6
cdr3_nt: TGTGCCAGCAGCTTCCCTAGCGGGAGGCAGTGGAACACCGGGGAGCTGTTTTTT
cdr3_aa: CASSFPSGRQWNTGELFF

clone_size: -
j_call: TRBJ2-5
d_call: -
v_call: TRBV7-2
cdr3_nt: TGTGCCAGCAGCACCGCCGGGGAGACCCAGTACTTC
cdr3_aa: CASSTAGETQYF

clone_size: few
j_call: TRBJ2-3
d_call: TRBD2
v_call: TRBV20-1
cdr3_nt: TGCAGTGCATACCCTAGCGGGAGAGACACAGATACGCAGTATTTT
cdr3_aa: CSAYPSGRDTDTQYF

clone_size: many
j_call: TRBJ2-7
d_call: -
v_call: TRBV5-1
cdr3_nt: TGCGCCAGCAGCTTGGGGACTACTCCCTACGAGCAGTACTTC
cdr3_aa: CASSLGTTPYEQYF

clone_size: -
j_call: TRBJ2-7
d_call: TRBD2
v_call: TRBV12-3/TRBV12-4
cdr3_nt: TGTGCCAGCAGTTCCCTCGGGCCGCCGGGAGGCCTCTACGAGCAGTACTTC
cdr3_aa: CASSSLGPPGGLYEQYF

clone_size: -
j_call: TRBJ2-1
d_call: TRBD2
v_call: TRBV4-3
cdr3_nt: TGCGCCAGCAGCCCCCGGACTAGCGGGAGGCCAAATCTCCACAATGAGCAGTTCTTC
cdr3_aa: CASSPRTSGRPNLHNEQFF

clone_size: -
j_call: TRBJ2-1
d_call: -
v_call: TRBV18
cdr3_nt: TGTGCCAGCTCACCCCCCCTGGAGGAATACAATGAGCAGTTCTTC
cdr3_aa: CASSPPLEEYNEQFF

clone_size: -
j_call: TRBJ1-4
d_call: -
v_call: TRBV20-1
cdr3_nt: TGCAGTGCTAGCATGCCTGCAACTAATGAAAAACTGTTTTTT
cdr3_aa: CSASMPATNEKLFF

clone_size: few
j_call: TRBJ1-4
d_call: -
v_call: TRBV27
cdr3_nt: TGTGCCAGCAGTTTCGCCGCCCCTACAGGAGGAACTAATGAAAAACTGTTTTTT
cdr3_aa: CASSFAAPTGGTNEKLFF

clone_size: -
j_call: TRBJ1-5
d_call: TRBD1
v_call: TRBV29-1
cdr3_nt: TGCAGCGCAATCACCGGGACAGCAAATCAGCCCCAGCATTTT
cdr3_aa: CSAITGTANQPQHF

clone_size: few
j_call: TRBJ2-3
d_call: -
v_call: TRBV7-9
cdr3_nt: TGTGCCAGCATCGCTCTGGTTAGCAGGAAGAGTACAGATACGCAGTATTTT
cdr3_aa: CASIALVSRKSTDTQYF

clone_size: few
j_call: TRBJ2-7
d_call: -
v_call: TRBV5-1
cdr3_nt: TGCGCCAGCAGCTTAGCAGGTGTCGGGGACGAGCAGTACTTC
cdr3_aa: CASSLAGVGDEQYF

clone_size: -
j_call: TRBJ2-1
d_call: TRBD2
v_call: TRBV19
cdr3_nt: TGTGCCAGTAGTACTCCGGGACTAGTTAGCATAAACACCTACAATGAGCAGTTCTTC
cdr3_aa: CASSTPGLVSINTYNEQFF

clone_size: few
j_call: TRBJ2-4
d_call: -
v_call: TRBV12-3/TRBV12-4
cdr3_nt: TGTGCCAGCAGTTTTAGGGTGGCTCGGGACATTCAGTACTTC
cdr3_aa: CASSFRVARDIQYF

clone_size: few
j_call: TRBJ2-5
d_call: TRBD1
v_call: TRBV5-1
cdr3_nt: TGCGCCAGCAGCCGTCCGGGACAGGGGATCGAGACCCAGTACTTC
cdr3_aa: CASSRPGQGIETQYF

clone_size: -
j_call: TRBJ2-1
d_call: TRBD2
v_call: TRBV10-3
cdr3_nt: TGTGCCATCAGCTTTAACGGGGGACTAGCATCCTACAATGAGCAGTTCTTC
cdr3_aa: CAISFNGGLASYNEQFF

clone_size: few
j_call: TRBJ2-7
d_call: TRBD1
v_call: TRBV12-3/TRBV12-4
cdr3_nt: TGTGCCAGCAGTTTAAAGACAGGGTACTACGAGCAGTACTTC
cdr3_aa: CASSLKTGYYEQYF

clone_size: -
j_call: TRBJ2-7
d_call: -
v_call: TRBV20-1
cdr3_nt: TGCAGTGCTTCCTCCCCAGGCCCTTTGGGCACCTACGAGCAGTACTTC
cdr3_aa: CSASSPGPLGTYEQYF